This T cell receptor (beta chain) was identified in a study of blood T cell repertoires in COVID-19. As handled by the study authors: How many nucleated cells were present was estimated from reference gene primer amplification. Sequencing used immunoSEQ multiplex PCR; TCRdb keeps in-frame clones, though not all of them. V and J calls and clone size are as listed in that table; D and trimming were resolved from the DNA. The table lists tens of thousands of clones, around 85% of them singletons, with about a fifth in the top ten. Input material: peripheral blood. The sequence was obtained from a woman older than 75 with active or convalescent COVID-19.

The CDR3 sequence is CASRLAGTRDEQFF. The CDR3 DNA is TGTGCCAGCAGACTAGCGGGAACACGGGATGAGCAGTTCTTC. The chain employs TRBV25-1 and TRBJ2-1; 10 nucleotides line up with TRBD2. The CDR3 consists of 14 residues. Unmatched junction bases numbered 7, after V lost 6 bases and J lost 8 bases. The germline gives CDR1 MGHDK, CDR2 SYGVNS.